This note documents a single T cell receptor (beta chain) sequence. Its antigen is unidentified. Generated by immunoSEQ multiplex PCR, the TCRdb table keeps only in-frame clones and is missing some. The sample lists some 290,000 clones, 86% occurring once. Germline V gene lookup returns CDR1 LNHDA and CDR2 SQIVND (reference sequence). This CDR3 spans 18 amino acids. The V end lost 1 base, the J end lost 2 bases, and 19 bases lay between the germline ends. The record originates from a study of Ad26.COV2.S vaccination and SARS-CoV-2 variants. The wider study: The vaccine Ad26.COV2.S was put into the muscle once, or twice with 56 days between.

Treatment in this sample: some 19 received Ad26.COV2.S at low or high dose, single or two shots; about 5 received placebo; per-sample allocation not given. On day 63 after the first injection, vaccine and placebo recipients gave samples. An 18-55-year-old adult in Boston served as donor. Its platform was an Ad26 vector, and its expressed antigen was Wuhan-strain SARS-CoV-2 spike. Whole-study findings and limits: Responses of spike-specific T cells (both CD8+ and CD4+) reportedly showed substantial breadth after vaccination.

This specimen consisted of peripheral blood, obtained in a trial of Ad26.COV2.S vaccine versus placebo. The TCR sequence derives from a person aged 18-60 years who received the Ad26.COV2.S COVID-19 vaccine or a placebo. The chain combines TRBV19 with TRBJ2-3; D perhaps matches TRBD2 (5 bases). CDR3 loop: CASSIVRGSAFDTDTQYF. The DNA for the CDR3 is TGTGCCAGTAGTATAGTTCGGGGTTCGGCCTTCGACACAGATACGCAGTATTTT.